The 25 T cell receptor beta chains below were found in one sample sequenced in a study of blood T cell repertoires in COVID-19. Some clones are missing from TCRdb's copy, which holds only in-frame ones; the method was immunoSEQ multiplex PCR. The sample yields some 530,000 clones, around 85% seen once. The source material was peripheral blood. The receptors shown here come from a human donor in a cohort sampled during active COVID-19.

This clone was counted once. The chain couples TRBV5-1 to TRBJ1-2; TRBD1 agrees at 11 bases. The CDR3 sequence is 18 residues long. Per germline, CDR1 SGHRS and CDR2 YFSETQ. V trimming: 4 bases; J trimming: 6 bases; junction bases outside the gene matches: 17. The CDR3 here is CASSPMGQGDLGRNGYTF. The CDR3 region has the DNA TGCGCCAGCAGCCCGATGGGACAGGGGGACCTCGGAAGGAATGGCTACACCTTC.

V and J are TRBV4-2 and TRBJ2-1, with TRBD2 identical over 9 bases. Trimming took 1 base from V and 7 from J; bases not matched to a gene: 11. Germline CDR1 is LGHNA and CDR2 is YNFKEQ. This CDR3 has 17 amino acids. The CDR3 reads CASSQVGEAGGKNEQFF. Here the CDR3 DNA reads TGTGCCAGCAGCCAAGTTGGGGAAGCGGGAGGAAAGAATGAGCAGTTCTTC.

This clone came up once. V is TRBV2 and J is TRBJ1-5; D is perhaps TRBD1 (5 bases). Germline V CDR1 and CDR2: SNHLY, FYNNEI. Trimming took 5 bases from V and 3 from J, leaving 14 bases between them. This CDR3 region has 15 residues. The CDR3 here is CASSSSGNNNQPQHF. As DNA, the CDR3 is TGTGCCAGCAGTTCCTCAGGGAACAACAATCAGCCCCAGCATTTT.

The CDR3 nucleotides are TGTGCCAGCAGCTTGACTACCCTCCCCACAGATACGCAGTATTTT. Translation gives CASSLTTLPTDTQYF. The chain carries TRBV5-5 and TRBJ2-3; D ambiguous. Trimming shortened V by 1 base and J by 2 bases, and 11 bases separated the two germline ends. CDR1 is SGHKS, CDR2 YYEKEE, per germline (reference sequence). This CDR3 spans 15 amino acids.

The CDR3 region has the DNA TGTGCCTGGAGCGCGGGACTTCGGGAGACCCAGTACTTC. It translates to CAWSAGLRETQYF. The chain couples TRBV30 to TRBJ2-5; TRBD2 might be the D (6 bases). Per the germline V gene, CDR1 is GTSNPN and CDR2 is SVGIG (reference sequence). The CDR3 contains 13 residues. V lost 3 bases to trimming and J lost 5 bases, with 13 bases between them.

The chain uses TRBV7-9 and TRBJ2-6; 13 positions agree with TRBD2. Germline values: CDR1 SEHNR, CDR2 FQNEAQ (reference sequence). The CDR3 consists of 19 residues. Unmatched junction bases numbered 16, after V lost 10 bases and J lost 4 bases. The DNA of the CDR3 is TGTGCCACCCAACTAGCGGGAGGGCCTATTTTCTCCGGGGCCAACGTCCTGACTTTC. This encodes CATQLAGGPIFSGANVLTF.

The rearrangement links TRBV4-2 to TRBJ2-1, with 11 nucleotides matching TRBD2. Trimming cost V 4 bases and J 4 bases; bases outside gene matches: 9. This CDR3 is built from 17 residues. Germline V gene data show CDR1 as LGHNA and CDR2 as YNFKEQ. This CDR3 reads CASSPQTSGKLYNEQFF. The CDR3 DNA reads TGTGCCAGCAGCCCCCAGACTAGCGGGAAACTTTACAATGAGCAGTTCTTC.

This clone was seen more than once but under ten times. The chain employs TRBV5-1 and TRBJ1-2; 7 bases map to TRBD1. CDR3 size: 15 residues. V lost 0 bases, J lost 5 bases, and 7 bases stayed unmatched. The germline V gene has CDR1 SGHRS and CDR2 YFSETQ. The CDR3 DNA follows: TGCGCCAGCAGCTTGGGTACAGGGGCGCGGTATGGCTACACCTTC. Amino acids: CASSLGTGARYGYTF.

The rearrangement links TRBV4-1 to TRBJ2-1, with 7 bases matching TRBD2. With 1 base clipped from V and 4 bases from J, the junction kept 7 bases outside the gene matches. This CDR3 spans 16 amino acids. Germline lookup yields CDR1 MGHRA and CDR2 YSYEKL. The CDR3 region is CASSQGGLRVYNEQFF. DNA for the CDR3: TGCGCCAGCAGCCAAGGGGGACTACGAGTTTACAATGAGCAGTTCTTC.

This chain connects TRBV5-5 to TRBJ1-3, with a tentative D call TRBD1 (5 bases). CDR1 SGHKS and CDR2 YYEKEE come from the germline V gene (reference sequence). This CDR3 spans 15 amino acids. Trimming shortened V by 4 bases and J by 5 bases, and 16 bases separated the two germline ends. The CDR3 sequence: CASSPQGPARNTIYF. The CDR3 nucleotides read TGTGCCAGCAGCCCCCAGGGTCCGGCTAGAAACACCATATATTTT.

The genes are TRBV11-2 and TRBJ2-3, with 8 bases matching TRBD2. The CDR3 contains 14 residues. Germline-derived CDR1 and CDR2 are SGHAT and FQNNGV. V gave up 1 base and J gave up 5 bases; unmatched junction bases: 2. CDR3 bases: TGTGCCAGCAGCTTAGGAGCGGGAGAAGATACGCAGTATTTT. Amino acids: CASSLGAGEDTQYF.

In its sample, this clone was seen a few times. V usage is TRBV3-1 (or the pseudogene TRBV3-2) and J usage is TRBJ2-7, with 13 bases lining up with TRBD2. CDR1 is LGHDT, CDR2 YNNKEL, per germline (reference sequence). After removal of 1 base from V and 3 bases from J, the junction contained 3 bases not matched to a gene. This CDR3 comprises 16 residues. The CDR3 is CASSQGRTSGSYEQYF. For the CDR3, the DNA is TGTGCCAGCAGCCAAGGTCGGACTAGCGGGAGCTACGAGCAGTACTTC.

This clone turned up a few times. The chain couples TRBV6-2 or TRBV6-3 to TRBJ2-7; TRBD2 agrees at 11 bases. Unmatched junction bases numbered 6, after V lost 2 bases and J lost 3 bases. The CDR3 totals 16 residues. CDR1 is MNHEY and CDR2 is SVGEGT in the germline V gene. The CDR3 reads CASSYMGLAAGYEQYF. In DNA form, the CDR3 reads TGTGCCAGCAGTTACATGGGACTAGCGGCCGGCTACGAGCAGTACTTC.

The chain carries TRBV7-2 and TRBJ2-3; TRBD1 agrees at 8 bases. Losses at the gene ends were 6 bases for V and 0 bases for J; bases not matched to a gene: 5. Per the germline V gene, CDR1 is SGHTA and CDR2 is FQGNSA. This CDR3 is built from 15 residues. The CDR3 reads CASRYGQGSTDTQYF. CDR3 DNA: TGTGCCAGCAGATATGGACAGGGTAGCACAGATACGCAGTATTTT.

This chain connects TRBV4-1 to TRBJ2-1; 15 bases are a match to TRBD2. The junction had 12 bases not matched to a gene; V was cut back by 5 bases and J by 10 bases. CDR3 size: 17 residues. The germline gives CDR1 MGHRA, CDR2 YSYEKL. CDR3 in DNA: TGCGCCAGCAGCTCTCCCCCGGGACTAGCGGGAGGCAACGAGCAGTTCTTC. Encoded protein: CASSSPPGLAGGNEQFF.

The rearrangement links TRBV4-2 to TRBJ1-5; no clear D. The germline gives CDR1 LGHNA, CDR2 YNFKEQ. This CDR3 is 13 amino acids long. V was clipped by 4 bases and J by 5 bases, with 9 bases between them. The CDR3 spells CASSRGTDQPQHF. The CDR3 DNA is TGTGCCAGCAGCCGAGGCACCGATCAGCCCCAGCATTTT.

The rearrangement links TRBV5-1 to TRBJ2-5; TRBD1 might be the D (6 bases). This CDR3 contains 14 residues. The V end lost 4 bases, the J end lost 4 bases, and 14 bases lay between the germline ends. Germline V gene sequence: CDR1 SGHRS, CDR2 YFSETQ. CDR3 nucleotides: TGCGCCAGCAGCATTCAGGGGTCTCGAGAGACCCAGTACTTC. This sequence encodes CASSIQGSRETQYF.

The chain links TRBV12-3 or TRBV12-4 to TRBJ1-1; D is uncertain. The CDR3 consists of 13 residues. V gave up 5 bases and J gave up 7 bases, with 14 bases separating them. Written as DNA, the CDR3 is TGTGCCAGCAGTCGCCTATGGAGAAATGAAGCTTTCTTT. Residues: CASSRLWRNEAFF.

The J gene is TRBJ2-1, the V gene TRBV7-2; 9 positions match TRBD2. The length of the CDR3 is 15 residues. V trimming: 1 base; J trimming: 7 bases; junction bases outside the gene matches: 5. Germline CDR1 SGHTA, CDR2 FQGNSA. The CDR3 here is CASSLGLAGTNEQFF. The DNA for the CDR3 is TGTGCCAGCAGCTTAGGCCTAGCGGGGACTAATGAGCAGTTCTTC.

This rearrangement joins TRBV9 to TRBJ2-1; 8 nucleotides agree with TRBD1. CDR1 is SGDLS, CDR2 YYNGEE, per germline. V lost 4 bases and J lost 7; bases outside the gene matches: 4. The length of the CDR3 is 13 residues. The CDR3 region is CASSPDRGNEQFF. CDR3 DNA sequence: TGTGCCAGCAGCCCTGACAGGGGAAATGAGCAGTTCTTC.

The V call is TRBV24-1, the J call TRBJ2-2; TRBD1 is a possible D gene (6 bases). This CDR3 spans 14 amino acids. V was trimmed by 3 bases and J by 3 bases, leaving 7 bases between them. CDR1 KGHDR and CDR2 SFDVKD come from the germline V gene. This CDR3 reads CATSDTGHTGELFF. The CDR3 DNA reads as TGTGCCACCAGTGATACAGGGCACACCGGGGAGCTGTTTTTT.

This clone occurred once. This rearrangement joins TRBV6-1 to TRBJ1-6; D ambiguous. The germline V gene has CDR1 MNHNS and CDR2 SASEGT. Trimming stripped 2 bases from V and 13 bases from J, with 9 bases between. The CDR3 loop spans 12 amino acids. The CDR3 reads CASSEQERPLHF. CDR3 DNA sequence: TGTGCCAGCAGTGAACAGGAACGGCCCCTCCACTTT.

This clone has only one observation. The J gene is TRBJ2-3, the V gene TRBV7-9; 7 bases fit TRBD2. V trimming: 9 bases; J trimming: 0 bases; junction bases outside the gene matches: 9. This CDR3 comprises 15 residues. Per the germline V gene, CDR1 is SEHNR and CDR2 is FQNEAQ (reference sequence). This CDR3 is CASTGSGASTDTQYF. CDR3 nucleotides: TGTGCCAGTACCGGAAGCGGGGCGAGCACAGATACGCAGTATTTT.

The rearrangement links TRBV4-1 to TRBJ2-6; D is undetermined. This CDR3 contains 13 residues. The ends were cut back, 4 bases at V and 4 bases at J, with 5 bases in the middle. The germline V gene encodes CDR1 MGHRA and CDR2 YSYEKL. Here the CDR3 reads CASSRLGANVLTF. The CDR3 DNA sequence: TGCGCCAGCAGCCGTCTCGGGGCCAACGTCCTGACTTTC.

The rearrangement links TRBV6-1 to TRBJ1-2; 12 bases map to TRBD1. This CDR3 is built from 14 residues. Germline V CDR1 and CDR2: MNHNS, SASEGT. V was pared by 3 bases and J by 11 bases, with 7 bases of the junction left unmatched. This CDR3 reads CASSEAGTGGRYTF. In DNA, the CDR3 is TGTGCCAGCAGTGAGGCGGGGACAGGGGGCCGGTACACCTTC.